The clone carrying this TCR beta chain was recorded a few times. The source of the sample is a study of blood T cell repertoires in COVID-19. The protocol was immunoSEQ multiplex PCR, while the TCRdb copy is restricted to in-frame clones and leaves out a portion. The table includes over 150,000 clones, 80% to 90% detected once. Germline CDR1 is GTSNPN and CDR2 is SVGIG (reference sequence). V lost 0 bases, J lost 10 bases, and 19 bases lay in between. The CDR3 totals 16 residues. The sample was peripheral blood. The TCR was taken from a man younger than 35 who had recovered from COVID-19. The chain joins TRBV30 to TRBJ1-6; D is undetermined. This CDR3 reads CAWSVSGLGGWSPLHF. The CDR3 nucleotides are TGTGCCTGGAGTGTATCCGGACTGGGAGGATGGTCACCCCTCCACTTT.